The rows below give T cell receptor beta chains drawn from one sample of a study of yellow fever vaccine responses in identical twins. MiXCR was run by TCRdb on the RT-PCR reads, yielding one entry per CDR3 protein. The sample yields about 18,000 distinct CDR3 sequences, around 67% seen once. The starting material was T cells from blood (PBMCs), unsorted or a sorted subset (not recorded which), obtained before or after yellow fever vaccination (not recorded which). The source of these receptors is a woman younger than 35 who received the yellow fever vaccine. The CDR3 runs from the conserved cysteine through the conserved F or W. A D gene is named only where the DNA matches it firmly. A row's size may be missing; if present it is once, few, many or a size class.

>12|once|TRBV11-3|TRBJ2-1|-
CASLGPGNEQFF
TGTGCCAGCCTCGGGCCGGGCAATGAGCAGTTCTTC
>17|once|TRBV11-3|TRBJ2-5|-
CASSHIVAGQTEETQYF
TGTGCCAGCAGTCACATAGTGGCTGGACAGACCGAAGAGACCCAGTACTTC
>16|-|TRBV5-1|TRBJ2-3|TRBD1
CASCPGTGLTTDTQYF
TGCGCCAGCTGTCCCGGGACAGGCCTTACCACAGATACGCAGTATTTT
>13|few|TRBV4-1|TRBJ2-1|-
CASSQEWRAEQFF
TGCGCCAGCAGCCAAGAATGGAGGGCCGAGCAGTTCTTC
>16|once|TRBV11-1|TRBJ2-5|-
CASSLIRGARGETQYF
TGTGCCAGCAGCTTAATCCGGGGGGCCAGGGGAGAGACCCAGTACTTC
>11|few|TRBV29-1|TRBJ1-1|-
CSVGRGSEAFF
TGCAGCGTCGGCAGGGGATCTGAAGCTTTCTTT
>13|few|TRBV5-6|TRBJ2-7|-
CASSLGAGTEQYF
TGTGCCAGCAGCTTGGGGGCAGGGACCGAGCAGTACTTC
>15|-|TRBV20-1|TRBJ2-2|-
CSASYRVGDTGELFF
TGCAGTGCTAGTTATCGGGTCGGGGACACCGGGGAGCTGTTTTTT
>14|few|TRBV11-3|TRBJ2-6|-
CATTGAFGANVLTF
TGTGCCACTACGGGCGCGTTTGGGGCCAACGTCCTGACTTTC
>14|few|TRBV18|TRBJ2-7|TRBD1
CASSPGTGPVEQYF
TGTGCCAGCTCACCAGGGACAGGGCCGGTCGAGCAGTACTTC
>13|-|TRBV6-2/TRBV6-3|TRBJ2-1|-
CASSPSPSYEQFF
TGTGCCAGCAGTCCCTCCCCTTCTTATGAGCAGTTCTTC
>12|-|TRBV29-1|TRBJ1-1|-
CSVNTGNTEAFF
TGCAGCGTCAACACAGGGAACACTGAAGCTTTCTTT
>11|-|TRBV20-1|TRBJ2-3|-
CSAIAPDTQYF
TGCAGTGCTATCGCCCCAGATACGCAGTATTTT
>11|-|TRBV3-1|TRBJ2-1|-
CASRNVNEQFF
TGTGCCAGCAGAAATGTAAATGAGCAGTTCTTC
>15|-|TRBV4-1|TRBJ1-1|-
CASSQVLRGNTEAFF
TGCGCCAGCAGCCAAGTGCTCCGCGGGAACACTGAAGCTTTCTTT
>13|-|TRBV7-8|TRBJ2-7|-
CASSLGPSYEQYF
TGTGCCAGCAGCCTGGGACCTTCCTACGAGCAGTACTTC
>16|-|TRBV19|TRBJ1-2|TRBD1
CASSPYRTGPNYGYTF
TGTGCCAGTAGCCCATACCGGACAGGACCAAACTATGGCTACACCTTC
>15|-|TRBV6-1|TRBJ1-6|-
CASSTPGTLNSPLHF
TGTGCCAGCAGTACTCCCGGGACCCTAAATTCACCCCTCCACTTT
>14|-|TRBV7-6|TRBJ2-7|-
CASSQFDGTYEQYF
TGTGCCAGCAGCCAGTTCGACGGGACCTACGAGCAGTACTTC
>12|-|TRBV29-1|TRBJ1-2|-
CSAWPSNYGYTF
TGCAGCGCATGGCCCAGTAACTATGGCTACACCTTC
>15|few|TRBV5-4|TRBJ2-5|-
CASSLDFWRQETQYF
TGTGCCAGCAGCTTGGATTTTTGGCGGCAAGAGACCCAGTACTTC
>14|-|TRBV28|TRBJ1-4|-
CASSPVGMDEKLFF
TGTGCCAGCAGCCCCGTAGGGATGGATGAAAAACTGTTTTTT
>11|-|TRBV28|TRBJ2-1|-
CASMGLGEQFF
TGTGCCAGCATGGGTTTAGGTGAGCAGTTCTTC
>15|once|TRBV11-2|TRBJ2-2|-
CASSLVGGDPGELFF
TGTGCCAGCAGCTTAGTCGGGGGAGACCCCGGGGAGCTGTTTTTT
>16|-|TRBV11-1|TRBJ2-1|TRBD2
CASSPPTSGSNHEQFF
TGTGCCAGCAGCCCCCCCACTAGCGGGAGTAACCATGAGCAGTTCTTC
>14|-|TRBV11-2|TRBJ1-2|-
CASSLGGDLYGYTF
TGTGCCAGCAGCTTGGGGGGGGACCTCTATGGCTACACCTTC
>15|-|TRBV11-3|TRBJ1-1|-
CASSLGWGQDTEAFF
TGTGCCAGCAGCTTAGGTTGGGGGCAGGACACTGAAGCTTTCTTT
>13|-|TRBV7-2|TRBJ1-6|-
CASSSQPRAPLHF
TGTGCCAGCAGCTCGCAACCCAGGGCACCCCTCCACTTT
>13|-|TRBV10-1|TRBJ2-3|-
CASRGATGDTQYF
TGCGCCAGCAGGGGAGCGACAGGAGATACGCAGTATTTT
>13|-|TRBV20-1|TRBJ1-5|-
CSARGLSNQPQHF
TGCAGTGCTAGAGGATTGAGCAATCAGCCCCAGCATTTT
>15|-|TRBV29-1|TRBJ1-1|-
CSVKISRTVNTEAFF
TGCAGCGTTAAAATTTCGAGGACAGTGAACACTGAAGCTTTCTTT
>16|once|TRBV6-1|TRBJ2-2|TRBD2
CASKRAGGPVTGELFF
TGTGCCAGCAAACGAGCGGGAGGGCCTGTCACCGGGGAGCTGTTTTTT
>18|-|TRBV11-1|TRBJ1-2|-
CASSKRARVKEDNYGYTF
TGTGCCAGCAGCAAAAGGGCCAGGGTCAAGGAGGATAACTATGGCTACACCTTC
>13|-|TRBV6-2/TRBV6-3|TRBJ1-1|-
CASSYSKNTEAFF
TGTGCCAGCAGTTACTCGAAAAACACTGAAGCTTTCTTT
>15|few|TRBV11-1|TRBJ1-1|-
CASSSGGGGNTEAFF
TGTGCCAGCAGCTCCGGCGGCGGAGGGAACACTGAAGCTTTCTTT
>14|medium-sized|TRBV29-1|TRBJ2-2|TRBD2
CSAGRDLFPGELFF
TGCAGCGCGGGGAGGGACCTCTTCCCCGGGGAGCTGTTTTTT
>15|-|TRBV4-1|TRBJ1-2|-
CASSQATGVQFGYTF
TGCGCCAGCAGCCAAGCTACAGGAGTCCAATTTGGCTACACCTTC
>16|-|TRBV10-3|TRBJ1-5|-
CAVREGRVPLNQPQHF
TGTGCCGTGCGAGAGGGCAGAGTACCTCTGAATCAGCCCCAGCATTTT
>14|once|TRBV7-9|TRBJ1-5|-
CASSLDGTNQPQHF
TGTGCCAGCAGCTTAGACGGGACTAATCAGCCCCAGCATTTT
>15|-|TRBV11-1|TRBJ2-2|TRBD1
CASSSDRGATGELFF
TGTGCCAGCAGCTCGGACAGGGGGGCCACCGGGGAGCTGTTTTTT
>12|few|TRBV7-6|TRBJ2-1|-
CASSLQGNEQFF
TGTGCCAGCAGCTTACAGGGGAATGAGCAGTTCTTC
>14|-|TRBV9|TRBJ1-4|-
CASSVAGGNEKLFF
TGTGCCAGCAGCGTAGCTGGGGGTAATGAAAAACTGTTTTTT
>12|-|TRBV11-1|TRBJ2-3|TRBD1
CASSPRGQTQYF
TGTGCCAGCAGCCCCAGGGGGCAGACGCAGTATTTT
>15|-|TRBV7-3|TRBJ2-1|-
CASSFNGGVYNEQFF
TGTGCCAGCAGCTTTAACGGGGGCGTTTACAATGAGCAGTTCTTC
>12|few|TRBV29-1|TRBJ1-5|TRBD1
CSVGQGNQPQHF
TGCAGCGTTGGACAGGGGAATCAGCCCCAGCATTTT
>18|-|TRBV13|TRBJ1-1|-
CASSSIVGSERPNTEAFF
TGTGCCAGCTCCTCTATCGTGGGCTCCGAACGACCGAACACTGAAGCTTTCTTT
>14|few|TRBV5-5|TRBJ1-6|-
CASSLVQDNSPLHF
TGTGCCAGCAGCTTGGTTCAGGATAATTCACCCCTCCACTTT
>14|-|TRBV7-9|TRBJ2-5|-
CASSRQQYQETQYF
TGTGCCAGCAGCCGGCAACAGTACCAAGAGACCCAGTACTTC
>13|-|TRBV29-1|TRBJ2-5|TRBD2
CSVGLAGGETQYF
TGCAGCGTAGGACTAGCGGGGGGGGAGACCCAGTACTTC
>14|-|TRBV7-2|TRBJ2-3|TRBD2
CASSSRSGGDTQYF
TGTGCCAGCAGCTCACGTAGCGGGGGAGATACGCAGTATTTT
>14|-|TRBV24-1|TRBJ2-1|-
CATSDLSTSNEQFF
TGTGCCACCAGTGATTTGTCGACAAGCAATGAGCAGTTCTTC
>14|-|TRBV27|TRBJ1-2|-
CASRNMGGGYGYTF
TGTGCCAGCAGAAACATGGGCGGGGGCTATGGCTACACCTTC
>15|-|TRBV9|TRBJ1-3|-
CASSKSDISGNTIYF
TGTGCCAGCAGCAAGTCGGACATCTCTGGAAACACCATATATTTT
>13|few|TRBV10-3|TRBJ1-5|-
CAISDVGFGPQHF
TGTGCCATCAGTGATGTGGGTTTTGGGCCCCAGCATTTT
>15|-|TRBV5-1|TRBJ2-3|TRBD1
CASSLTGARTDTQYF
TGCGCCAGCAGCTTGACAGGGGCTCGCACAGATACGCAGTATTTT
>13|few|TRBV2|TRBJ1-1|-
CASSEGRLGEAFF
TGTGCCAGCAGTGAAGGAAGGTTAGGTGAAGCTTTCTTT
>10|once|TRBV2|TRBJ1-1|-
CASSDDEAFF
TGTGCCAGCAGTGATGATGAAGCTTTCTTT
>15|-|TRBV29-1|TRBJ1-1|-
CSVGWDRTRNTEAFF
TGCAGCGTTGGGTGGGACCGGACTAGGAACACTGAAGCTTTCTTT
>15|-|TRBV10-3|TRBJ1-2|TRBD1
CAISSDRGGNYGYTF
TGTGCCATCAGTTCGGACAGGGGCGGTAACTATGGCTACACCTTC